The present T cell receptor (beta chain) was sequenced within a study of cytomegalovirus exposure and HLA in healthy donors. Study information: Tens of millions of unique TCRs from HLA-typed donors made up an early data release. Of 300 to 500 genotyped donors, roughly 76% grouped in the Caucasian-associated ancestry cluster.

As for this clone: Its antigen is still unknown.

With 60 Vbeta and 13 Jbeta primers, the PCR was carried out. Libraries were prepared by immunoSEQ multiplex PCR; TCRdb keeps only in-frame clonotypes and omits some of them. The sample spans 150,000 to 200,000 clones; the ten largest clones claim less than 0.95%. Germline V lookup: CDR1 MDHEN, CDR2 SYDVKM. The CDR3 covers 15 residues. The V gene lost 3 bases and the J gene lost 10 bases, with 21 bases spanning the gap. Study-level points and caveats: Most TCR sequences showed up rarely, but some public TCRs showed up in many donors. Rates of TCR association differed by HLA locus in a later analysis, with DRB1 highest and HLA-C lowest.

The sequencing input was PBMCs. The receptor was isolated from a woman aged 18-29 years in good health and CMV-seropositive. This chain joins TRBV28 and TRBJ1-1; the D gene is possibly TRBD1 (5 bases). As DNA, the CDR3 is TGTGCCAGCAGTTTTGGGGCAGTACCGAGCCTTTCAGCTTTCTTT. It codes for CASSFGAVPSLSAFF. The full variable domain, with the rest looked up from reference TRBV28 and TRBJ1-1, is DVKVTQSSRYLVKRTGEKVFLECVQDMDHENMFWYRQDPGLGLRLIYFSYDVKMKEKGDIPEGYSVSREKKERFSLILESASTNQTSMYLCASSFGAVPSLSAFFGQGTRLTVV.